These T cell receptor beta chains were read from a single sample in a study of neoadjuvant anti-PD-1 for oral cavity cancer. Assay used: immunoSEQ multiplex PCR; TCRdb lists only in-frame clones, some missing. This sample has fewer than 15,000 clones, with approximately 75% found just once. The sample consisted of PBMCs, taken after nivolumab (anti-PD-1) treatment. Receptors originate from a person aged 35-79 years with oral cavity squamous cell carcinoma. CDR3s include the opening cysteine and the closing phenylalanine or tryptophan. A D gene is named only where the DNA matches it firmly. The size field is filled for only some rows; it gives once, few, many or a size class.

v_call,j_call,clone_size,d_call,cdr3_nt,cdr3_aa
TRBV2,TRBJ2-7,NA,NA,TGTGCCAGCAGTGAAGGGGGCGGGCAGCAGTACTTC,CASSEGGGQQYF
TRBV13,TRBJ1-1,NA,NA,TGTGCCAGCAGCGACCCCGGGGCCGGGGTGAACACTGAAGCTTTCTTT,CASSDPGAGVNTEAFF
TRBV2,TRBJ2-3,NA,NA,TGTGCCAGCAGCCCGGACGGGGGCTCGGGAGATACGCAGTATTTT,CASSPDGGSGDTQYF
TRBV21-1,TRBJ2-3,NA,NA,TGTGCCAGCAGCAAAAGGTCGAACCCAGATACGCAGTATTTT,CASSKRSNPDTQYF
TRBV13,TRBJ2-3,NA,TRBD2,TGTGCCAGCAGCTTAGCTAGCGGGAGAGTTCCTAGCACAGATACGCAGTATTTT,CASSLASGRVPSTDTQYF
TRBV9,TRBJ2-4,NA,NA,TGTGCCAGCAGCCTTGCAGGGGTAGCAAACATTCAGTACTTC,CASSLAGVANIQYF
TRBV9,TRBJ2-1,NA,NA,TGTGCCAGCAGCCGTACCTCCTCCTACAATGAGCAGTTCTTC,CASSRTSSYNEQFF
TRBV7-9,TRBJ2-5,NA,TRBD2,TGTGCCAGCAGTCCCCGGACTAGCGGAGAGGGGACCCAGTACTTC,CASSPRTSGEGTQYF
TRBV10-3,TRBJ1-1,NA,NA,TGTGCCATCAGTGACCCGGGACAGAACACTGAAGCTTTCTTT,CAISDPGQNTEAFF
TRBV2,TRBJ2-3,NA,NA,TGTGCCAGCAGGACAATCAGGGGTGGGACAGATACGCAGTATTTT,CASRTIRGGTDTQYF
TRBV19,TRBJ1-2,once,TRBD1,TGTGCCAGTAGCGACGGACAGGGCCCGAGCTATGGCTACACCTTC,CASSDGQGPSYGYTF
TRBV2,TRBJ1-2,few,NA,TGTGCCAGTGGGGGCCTCTATGGCTACACCTTC,CASGGLYGYTF
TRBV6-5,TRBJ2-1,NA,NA,TGTGCCAGCCAAGAGCAGGAGACCTACAATGAGCAGTTCTTC,CASQEQETYNEQFF
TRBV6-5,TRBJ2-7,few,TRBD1,TGTGCCAGCAGCCTCCGGGACAGGGTCAACGAGCAGTACTTC,CASSLRDRVNEQYF
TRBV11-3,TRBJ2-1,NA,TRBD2,TGTGCCAGCGGTGGGAGGGCCACAAATGAGCAGTTCTTC,CASGGRATNEQFF
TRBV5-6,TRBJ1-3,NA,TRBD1,TGTGCCAGCAGCTGGACAGGGGTTCTCTCTGGAAACACCATATATTTT,CASSWTGVLSGNTIYF
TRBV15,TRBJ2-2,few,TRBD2,TGTGCCACCAGCAGAGAGGCGGGAGCCGGGGAGCTGTTTTTT,CATSREAGAGELFF
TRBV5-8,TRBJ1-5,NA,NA,TGTGCCAGCTTCGGAAGGGGGGCTGAGACTGCCAATCAGCCCCAGCATTTT,CASFGRGAETANQPQHF
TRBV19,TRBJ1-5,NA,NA,TGTGCCAGTAGTATAACGGAGACGCAGCCCCAGCATTTT,CASSITETQPQHF
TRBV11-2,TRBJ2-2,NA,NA,TGTGCCAGCAGCTTAGGGGTCGGGGAGCTGTTTTTT,CASSLGVGELFF
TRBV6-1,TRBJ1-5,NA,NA,TGTGCCGCCGCCGCGGCAGGGCGACAGCCCCAGCATTTT,CAAAAAGRQPQHF
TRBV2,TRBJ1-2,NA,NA,TGTGCCAGCAGTCGATCCTATGGCTACACCTTC,CASSRSYGYTF
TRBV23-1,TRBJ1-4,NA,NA,TGCGCCAGCAGGCTCCCAGCCGGGGGAGCTAATGAAAAACTGTTTTTT,CASRLPAGGANEKLFF
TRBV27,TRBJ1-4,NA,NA,TGTGCCAGCAGTTTATTAGGGAGCTTCGCAACTAATGAAAAACTGTTTTTT,CASSLLGSFATNEKLFF
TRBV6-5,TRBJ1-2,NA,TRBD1,TGTGCCAGCAGTTACGGGACAGAAGCTAACTATGGCTACACCTTC,CASSYGTEANYGYTF
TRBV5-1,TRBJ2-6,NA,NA,TGCGCCAGCAGTATCGCAGGGCCTGGGGCCAACGTCCTGACTTTC,CASSIAGPGANVLTF
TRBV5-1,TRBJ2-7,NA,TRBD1,TGCGCCAGCAGCTTGAAGGGACAGGGGGCTAGCGAGCAGTACTTC,CASSLKGQGASEQYF
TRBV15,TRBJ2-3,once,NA,TGTGCCACCAGCAGAGTACAAGCGAGCACAGATACGCAGTATTTT,CATSRVQASTDTQYF
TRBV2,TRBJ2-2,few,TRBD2,TGTGCCAGCAGTGGGCTAGCGGGTTCCGTTCAAAGCACCGGGGAGCTGTTTTTT,CASSGLAGSVQSTGELFF
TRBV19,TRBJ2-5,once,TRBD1,TGTGCCAGTAGGCCGGACAGGGGGCAAGAGACCCAGTACTTC,CASRPDRGQETQYF
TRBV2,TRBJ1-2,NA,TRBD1,TGTGCCAGCGCTTCCGGGACAGCTGCCTATGGCTACACCTTC,CASASGTAAYGYTF
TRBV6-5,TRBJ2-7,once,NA,TGTGCCAGCAGTCCGCGCCGGGCCCCGGCCTACGAGCAGTACTTC,CASSPRRAPAYEQYF
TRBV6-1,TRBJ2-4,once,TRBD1,TGTGCCAGCAGTGAAGCGCTTCTCGGGACAGGGGTAACTAGGAACATTCAGTACTTC,CASSEALLGTGVTRNIQYF
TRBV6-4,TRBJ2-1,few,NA,TGTGCCAGCAGTGACGTCTTTGGCAATGAGCAGTTCTTC,CASSDVFGNEQFF
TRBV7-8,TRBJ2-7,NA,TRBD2,TGTGCCAGCAGCTCCCCCTCGGGACTAGTCGTGTACGAGCAGTACTTC,CASSSPSGLVVYEQYF
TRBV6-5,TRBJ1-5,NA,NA,TGTGCCAGCAGTGCCGGGGGAAGCAATCAGCCCCAGCATTTT,CASSAGGSNQPQHF
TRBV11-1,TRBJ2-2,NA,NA,TGTGCCAGCAGCTTAGGGGGGCAGCCTAACACCGGGGAGCTGTTTTTT,CASSLGGQPNTGELFF
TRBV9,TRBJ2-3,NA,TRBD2,TGTGCCAGCAGCGTAGCGATAGCGGGAGTTCGATATTTT,CASSVAIAGVRYF
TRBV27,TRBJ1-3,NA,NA,TGTGCCAGCATTTCCGACTCTGGAAACACCATATATTTT,CASISDSGNTIYF
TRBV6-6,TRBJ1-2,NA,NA,TGTGCCAGCGGGACTTCTCTCGACTACACCTTC,CASGTSLDYTF
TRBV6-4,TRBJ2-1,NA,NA,TGTGCCAGCAGTCTCGAGACAGGTACAAACAATGAGCAGTTCTTC,CASSLETGTNNEQFF
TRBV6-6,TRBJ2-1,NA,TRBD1,TGTGCCAGCAGTAAGACGCAGGGGGCGCTCTACAATGAGCAGTTCTTC,CASSKTQGALYNEQFF
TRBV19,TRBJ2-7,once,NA,TGTGCCAGCTCGGGACGGGTGGCACTCGAGCAGTACTTC,CASSGRVALEQYF
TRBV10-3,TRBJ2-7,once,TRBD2,TGTGCCATCAGCCCAGCCGGGACTAGCGGATACGAGCAGTACTTC,CAISPAGTSGYEQYF
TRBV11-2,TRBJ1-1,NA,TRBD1,TGTGCCAGCAGCTTGACTGGACAGGTAAACACTGAAGCTTTCTTT,CASSLTGQVNTEAFF